These 7 T cell receptor beta chains originate from one sample sequenced in a study of CD8+CD57+ T cells in acquired aplastic anemia. TCR beta VDJ and CDR3 were profiled, and genomic DNA was the template. One entry per CDR3 protein results from TCRdb running MiXCR on the reads. Of 150,000 to 200,000 distinct CDR3 sequences listed, more than 45% are singletons. It was patients with CD8+CD57+ cell expansion by flow cytometry who were chosen for sequencing. Sequencing was performed on sorted CD4+, CD8+, or CD8+CD57+ T cells (not recorded which) from PBMCs. The origin of the receptors is a human donor with aplastic anemia.

V gene TRBV14 combines with J gene TRBJ2-3; D is undetermined. Germline CDR1 reads SGHDN; CDR2 reads FVKESK. Trimming shortened V by 1 base and J by 7 bases, and 6 bases separated the two germline ends. CDR3 length equals 12 residues. The CDR3 DNA follows: TGTGCCAGCAGCCAAGTCCTACATACGCAGTATTTT. The encoded protein is CASSQVLHTQYF.

This clonotype was seen many times. This may come from a read error, since a much larger clone is one base off. This likely comes from a read error, as the CDR3 has no conserved phenylalanine or tryptophan at its end. The chain combines TRBV29-1 with TRBJ1-2, with TRBD1 identical over 7 bases. The CDR3 length is 14 residues. Per the germline V gene, CDR1 is SQVTM and CDR2 is ANQGSEA. CDR3 in DNA: TGCGTTGGAGTGCCCCAGGGGGTCAACTATGGCTACACCCTC. Amino acid sequence: CVGVPQGVNYGYTL.

The chain uses TRBV11-2 and TRBJ2-5; a weak D match, TRBD2 (6 bases). Germline values: CDR1 SGHAT, CDR2 FQNNGV. The CDR3 is made up of 18 amino acids. The ends were cut back, 4 bases at V and 2 bases at J, with 23 bases in the middle. In DNA, the CDR3 is TGTGCCAGCAGCTCCCAAAACCGACTAGTAGCGGCTCAAGAGACCCAGTACTTC. Amino acid sequence: CASSSQNRLVAAQETQYF.

This clonotype was observed many times. The junction departs from the called germline gene at one end, perhaps through a read error. The V and J genes are TRBV7-2 and TRBJ1-2; no reliable D call. Germline CDR1 SGHTA, CDR2 FQGNSA. CDR3 length: 11 amino acids. The CDR3 protein is CASSLVGGYSF. CDR3 bases: TGTGCCAGCAGCTTAGTGGGTGGCTACTCCTTC.

CDR3 bases: TGTGCCAGCAGCCAAGGAGCGGGAGTTGAGCAGTACTTC. As protein: CASSQGAGVEQYF. The chain uses TRBV4-2 and TRBJ2-7, with TRBD2 matching over 8 bases. V trimming: 1 base; J trimming: 7 bases; junction bases outside the gene matches: 3. Germline V CDR1 and CDR2: LGHNA, YNFKEQ. The CDR3 length is 13 residues.

This clonotype has at least ten counts. J is TRBJ1-2 and V is TRBV20-1, with D maybe TRBD1 (5 bases). Germline assignment: CDR1 DFQATT and CDR2 SNEGSKA (reference sequence). Trimming stripped 0 bases from V and 2 bases from J, with 10 bases between. The CDR3 totals 14 residues. CDR3 nucleotide sequence: TGCAGTGCTAGAGATCGAGCAGGGAACTATGGCTACACCTTC. Its translation is CSARDRAGNYGYTF.

At least ten counts were recorded for this clonotype. The chain employs TRBV7-3 and TRBJ2-7; perhaps TRBD1 as D (5 bases). CDR1 is SGHTA, CDR2 FQGTGA, per germline. The CDR3 runs to 14 residues. Trimming pared 4 bases from V and 4 bases from J, leaving 14 bases between. The CDR3 region is CASSSQGVGYEQYF. CDR3 DNA sequence: TGTGCCAGCAGCTCGCAGGGTGTTGGTTACGAGCAGTACTTC.